Sequencing of this T cell receptor (beta chain) was carried out in a study of T cell clonotyping in hematopoietic cell transplantation (dated by TCRdb to the early 2020s). For the wider study: A total of 130 or so blood samples were gathered in the study from over 30 consecutive transplant recipients along with their related donors. Recruitment of patients ran from late 2015 to early 2017, and follow-up continued until September 2020 or until death.

Turning to this clone: The clone's antigen remains unknown. Base qualities are not recorded, but no much larger clone differs from it by a single base.

Paper-wide results and their limitations: The sample size was limited, and because cells were not sorted, the contributions of CD4 and CD8 repertoires could not be separated. Inverse Simpson Index values from donors and from recipients before transplant predicted broader TCR repertoire diversity after transplant. After transplant, TCR diversity in recipients dropped, and pathologically expanded clonotypes increased progressively from day 30 to day 180. Recipient repertoires showed only a small fraction of overlap with donor repertoires, and over 95% appeared de novo at the given depth.

The CDR1 and CDR2 encoded by the germline V gene are SGDLS and YYNGEE. Spanning cysteine to phenylalanine, the CDR3 consists of 15 amino acids. The DNA shown is the 45-base CDR3, in frame from base 1. Trimming at the junction amounts to 0 bases on V and 0 bases on J, and the germline ends lie 8 bases apart. Blood samples for TCR beta sequencing were given by related transplant donors. Nuclei Lysis Solution was used to extract genomic DNA from fresh or cryopreserved unfractionated peripheral blood mononuclear cells. With the immunoSEQ assay, which is a bias-controlled multiplex PCR relying on V- and J-specific primers, TCR beta CDR3 regions were amplified from genomic DNA. In a second PCR step, the CDR3 amplicons were tagged with a proprietary barcode plus Illumina adapter sequences. CDR3 libraries were sequenced on an Illumina MiSeq instrument. As for the authors' bioinformatics: Export and quality control were performed with immunoSEQ Analyzer 3.0, and downstream analyses were performed with R Bioconductor and Immunarch. Only productive rearrangements within the normalized downsampled data set were used in the calculation of repertoire metrics. In the normalized cohort, clonotypes with more than 5 templates were defined as pathologically expanded. The Inverse Simpson Index served as the measure of repertoire diversity. To capture all clonotypes, CMV-specificity analyses were performed on the non-normalized data set. TCRdb obtained this table from immuneACCESS and retained in-frame rearrangements with V and J assigned. These tables miss some clones; where compared with another copy, unresolved V genes account for less than half of the shortfall, and the remainder is unexplained. That table is the source of V, J and clone size, and D and trimming were worked out from the DNA. The sample data list 10,000 to 15,000 clones, and around nine tenths of these were observed just once. Less than 1.5% of the sample lies in the top ten.

Material for sequencing was peripheral blood mononuclear cells. This sequence was found in a man younger than 40 in good health. Some clones in this sample may be carry-over from other donors' samples. This sequence uses TRBV9 and TRBJ2-3; TRBD2 is possibly the D segment (6 matching bases). The DNA sequence is TGTGCCAGCAGCGTAGCTAGCGCTAGCACAGATACGCAGTATTTT. Translated, this gives CASSVASASTDTQYF.